The T cell receptor beta chain described here comes from a study of OX40 agonist ivuxolimab in advanced cancers. In the study overall: A mean age of roughly 62 years, range about 20 to 85, was recorded, and 82.7% were male.

Any history of autoimmune disease or systemic immunosuppression disqualified patients. Remarks on this clone: This CDR3 is also generated by other DNA sequences in the sample.

The CDR3 is 12 residues long. The germline V and J ends were trimmed by 6 bases and 0 bases, with 7 bases remaining between them. CDR1 and CDR2 (germline): SQVTM, ANQGSEA. The method was immunoSEQ multiplex PCR; TCRdb's version includes in-frame clones alone and lacks a portion of them. The table includes about 98,000 clones, approximately 93% detected once. This clonotype was obtained from an adult with an advanced solid tumor such as melanoma, head and neck, liver or kidney cancer. The chain has TRBV29-1 and TRBJ2-3; a weak D match, TRBD2 (5 bases). The sample in question was CD4+ or CD8+ T cells sorted from blood, obtained in a trial of the OX40 agonist ivuxolimab. The CDR3 DNA sequence: TGCAGCGTGGGCGGGAGCACAGATACGCAGTATTTT. Its protein product is CSVGGSTDTQYF.